This TCR beta chain was captured in a study of blood T cell repertoires in COVID-19. The V gene's germline CDR1 is MDHEN and CDR2 SYDVKM. V was trimmed by 3 bases and J by 1 base, leaving 12 bases between them. CDR3 length equals 15 residues. Profiling relied on immunoSEQ multiplex PCR, and the TCRdb table lists in-frame clones only, not all of them. This sample has around 270,000 clones, with around 87% found just once. The sample consisted of peripheral blood. This TCR came from a woman aged 45-65 years with acute or convalescent COVID-19. The chain is built from TRBV28 and TRBJ1-2, with D possibly being TRBD1 (5 bases). The CDR3, as DNA: TGTGCCAGCAGTTTGGGGGGGGATGGTAACTATGGCTACACCTTC. It yields the protein CASSLGGDGNYGYTF.